This TCR beta chain stems from a study of shared clonotypes between healthy human individuals. In the original analysis: Junction-only immunoSEQ sequences carried no quality scores, so filtering differed. Assay: immunoSEQ multiplex PCR; the TCRdb copy retains only in-frame clones and omits some. V and J calls and clone size are those listed in that table; D and trimming were worked out from the DNA. The sample lists about 2.4 million clones, 85% to 95% occurring once. The germline V gene encodes CDR1 SGHRS and CDR2 YFSETQ. The CDR3 has 14 amino acids. Trimming cost V 4 bases and J 0 bases, with 8 bases left between them. Study-wide results and limits: Clonotypes shared by all four sorted-subset donors had higher generation probabilities than non-shared clonotypes.

Regarding this clone: Its specificity is unknown.

The TCR comes from a man younger than 35 in good health. The chain combines TRBV5-1 with TRBJ1-5, with D perhaps matching TRBD1 (5 bases). Sequenced: naive CD4+ T cells sorted from blood. Subset given: CD45RA+ positively selected. CDR3 amino acids: CASSQGTSNQPQHF. CDR3 bases: TGCGCCAGCAGCCAAGGGACTAGCAATCAGCCCCAGCATTTT.